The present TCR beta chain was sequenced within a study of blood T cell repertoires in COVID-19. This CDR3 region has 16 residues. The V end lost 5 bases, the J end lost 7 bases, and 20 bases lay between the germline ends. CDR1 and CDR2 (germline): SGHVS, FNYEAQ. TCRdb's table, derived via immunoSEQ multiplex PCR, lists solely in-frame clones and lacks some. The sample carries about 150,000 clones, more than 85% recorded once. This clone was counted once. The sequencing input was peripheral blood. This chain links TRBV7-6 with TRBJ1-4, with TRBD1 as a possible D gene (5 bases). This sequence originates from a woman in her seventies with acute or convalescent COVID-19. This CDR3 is CASSPRVGALGEKLFF. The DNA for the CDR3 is TGTGCCAGCAGCCCTCGGGTAGGGGCGTTGGGTGAAAAACTGTTTTTT. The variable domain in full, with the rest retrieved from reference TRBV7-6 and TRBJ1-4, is GAGVSQSPRYKVTKRGQDVALRCDPISGHVSLYWYRQALGQGPEFLTYFNYEAQQDKSGLPNDRFSAERPEGSISTLTIQRTEQRDSAMYRCASSPRVGALGEKLFFGSGTQLSVL.